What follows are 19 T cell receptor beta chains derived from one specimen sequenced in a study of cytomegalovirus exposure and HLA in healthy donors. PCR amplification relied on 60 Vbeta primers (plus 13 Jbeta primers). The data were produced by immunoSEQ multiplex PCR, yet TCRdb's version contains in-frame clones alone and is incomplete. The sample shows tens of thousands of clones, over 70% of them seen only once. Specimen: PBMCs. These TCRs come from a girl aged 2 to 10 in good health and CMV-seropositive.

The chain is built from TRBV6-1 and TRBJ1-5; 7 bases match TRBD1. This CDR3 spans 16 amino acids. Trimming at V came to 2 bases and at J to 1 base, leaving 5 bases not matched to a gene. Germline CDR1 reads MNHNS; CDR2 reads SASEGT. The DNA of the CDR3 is TGTGCCAGCAGTGAAAAGACAGGGTCGAGCAATCAGCCCCAGCATTTT. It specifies CASSEKTGSSNQPQHF.

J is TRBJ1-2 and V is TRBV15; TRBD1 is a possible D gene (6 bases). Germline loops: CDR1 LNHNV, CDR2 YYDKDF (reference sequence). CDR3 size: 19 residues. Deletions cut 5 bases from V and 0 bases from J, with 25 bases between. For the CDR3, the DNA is TGTGCCACCAGCTTCGGACACAGGGTGCCCCAGGCCGCTAACTATGGCTACACCTTC. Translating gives CATSFGHRVPQAANYGYTF.

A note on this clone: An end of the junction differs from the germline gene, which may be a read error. The CDR3 loop reads CATSTTGGSHEQYF. As DNA, the CDR3 is TGTGCCACCAGCACAACAGGGGGCTCCCACGAGCAGTACTTC. The chain combines TRBV15 with TRBJ2-7, with 9 positions matching TRBD1. This CDR3 region has 14 residues. Germline V gene sequence: CDR1 LNHNV, CDR2 YYDKDF (reference sequence).

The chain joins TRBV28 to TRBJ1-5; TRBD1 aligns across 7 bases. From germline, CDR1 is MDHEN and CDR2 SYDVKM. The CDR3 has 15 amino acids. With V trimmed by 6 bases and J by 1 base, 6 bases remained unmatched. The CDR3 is CASRQTTGSNQPQHF. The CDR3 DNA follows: TGTGCCAGCAGGCAAACGACAGGGAGCAATCAGCCCCAGCATTTT.

The CDR3: CASSFETPPRNEQFF. CDR3 bases: TGTGCCAGCAGCTTCGAGACTCCCCCAAGGAATGAGCAGTTCTTC. The chain joins TRBV11-3 to TRBJ2-1; D not resolved. The CDR3 has 15 residues. Germline V gene sequence: CDR1 SGHNT, CDR2 YENEEA. The V and J ends lost 3 bases and 7 bases respectively, with 16 bases between them. Complete variable domain (other parts from reference TRBV11-3 and TRBJ2-1): EAGVVQSPRYKIIEKKQPVAFWCNPISGHNTLYWYLQNLGQGPELLIRYENEEAVDDSQLPKDRFSAERLKGVDSTLKIQPAELGDSAVYLCASSFETPPRNEQFFGPGTRLTVL.

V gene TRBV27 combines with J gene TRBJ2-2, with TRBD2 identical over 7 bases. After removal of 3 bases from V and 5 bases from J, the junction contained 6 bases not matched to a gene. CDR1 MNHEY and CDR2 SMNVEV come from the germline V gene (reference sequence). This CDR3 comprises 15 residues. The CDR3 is CASSLGGAGTGELFF. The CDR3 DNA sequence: TGTGCCAGCAGTTTGGGAGGGGCGGGTACCGGGGAGCTGTTTTTT.

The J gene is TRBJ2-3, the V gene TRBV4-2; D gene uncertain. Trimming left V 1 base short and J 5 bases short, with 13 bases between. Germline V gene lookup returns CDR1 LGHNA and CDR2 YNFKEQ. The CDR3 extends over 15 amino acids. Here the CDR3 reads CASSQGSAVQDTQYF. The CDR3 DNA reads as TGTGCCAGCAGCCAAGGCTCGGCGGTACAAGATACGCAGTATTTT.

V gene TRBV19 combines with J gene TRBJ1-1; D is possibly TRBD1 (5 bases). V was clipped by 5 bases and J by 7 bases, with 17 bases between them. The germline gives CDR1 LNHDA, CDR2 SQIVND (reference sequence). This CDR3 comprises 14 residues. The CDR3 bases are TGTGCCAGTAGTTCCATCGGGGGAATGGGTGAAGCTTTCTTT. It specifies CASSSIGGMGEAFF. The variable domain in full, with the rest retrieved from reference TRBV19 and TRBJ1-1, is DGGITQSPKYLFRKEGQNVTLSCEQNLNHDAMYWYRQDPGQGLRLIYYSQIVNDFQKGDIAEGYSVSREKKESFPLTVTSAQKNPTAFYLCASSSIGGMGEAFFGQGTRLTVV.

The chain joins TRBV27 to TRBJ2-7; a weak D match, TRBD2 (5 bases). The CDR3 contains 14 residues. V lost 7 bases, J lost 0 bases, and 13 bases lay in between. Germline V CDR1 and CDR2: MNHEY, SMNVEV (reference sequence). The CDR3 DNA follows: TGTGCCAGCACCTCAGCCGGGGACTCCTACGAGCAGTACTTC. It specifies CASTSAGDSYEQYF.

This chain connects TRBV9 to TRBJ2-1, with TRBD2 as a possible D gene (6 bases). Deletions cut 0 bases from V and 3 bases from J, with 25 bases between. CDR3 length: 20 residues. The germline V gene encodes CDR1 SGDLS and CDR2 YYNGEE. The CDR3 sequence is CASSVGTGTPGPPYYNEQFF. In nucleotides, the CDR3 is TGTGCCAGCAGCGTAGGAACCGGGACTCCCGGTCCCCCCTACTACAATGAGCAGTTCTTC.

The CDR3 nucleotides read TGCACCAGCAGCCACCCAACGGGGGAAACTAGCGGGAGTGGTAATGAGCAGTTCTTC. Translated, it gives CTSSHPTGETSGSGNEQFF. V usage is TRBV1 and J usage is TRBJ2-1; whether TRBD2, the table's D call, matches the DNA was not checked. TRBV1 is flagged as a pseudogene. This CDR3 has 19 residues.

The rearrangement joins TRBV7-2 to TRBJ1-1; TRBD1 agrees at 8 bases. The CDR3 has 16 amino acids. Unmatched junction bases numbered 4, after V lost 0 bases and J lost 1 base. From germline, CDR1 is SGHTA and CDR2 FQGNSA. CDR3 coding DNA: TGTGCCAGCAGCTTAGCCGGACAGGGCTGGAACACTGAAGCTTTCTTT. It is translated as CASSLAGQGWNTEAFF.

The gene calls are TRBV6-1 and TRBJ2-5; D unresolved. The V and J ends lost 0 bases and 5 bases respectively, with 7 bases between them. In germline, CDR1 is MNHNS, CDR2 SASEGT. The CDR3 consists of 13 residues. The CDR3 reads CASSEAPGETQYF. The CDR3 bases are TGTGCCAGCAGTGAAGCTCCCGGGGAGACCCAGTACTTC.

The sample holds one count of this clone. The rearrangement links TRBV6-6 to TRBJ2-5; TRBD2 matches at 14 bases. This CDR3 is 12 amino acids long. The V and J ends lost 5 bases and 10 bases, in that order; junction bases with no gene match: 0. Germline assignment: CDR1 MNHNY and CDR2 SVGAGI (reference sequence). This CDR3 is CASSGTSGSQYF. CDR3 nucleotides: TGTGCCAGCAGTGGGACTAGCGGGAGCCAGTACTTC.

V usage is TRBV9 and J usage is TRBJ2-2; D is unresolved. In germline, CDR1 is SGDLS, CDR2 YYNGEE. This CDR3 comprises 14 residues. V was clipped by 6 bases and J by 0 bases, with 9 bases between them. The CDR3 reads CASTTPTNTGELFF. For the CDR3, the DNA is TGTGCCAGCACGACACCCACGAACACCGGGGAGCTGTTTTTT.

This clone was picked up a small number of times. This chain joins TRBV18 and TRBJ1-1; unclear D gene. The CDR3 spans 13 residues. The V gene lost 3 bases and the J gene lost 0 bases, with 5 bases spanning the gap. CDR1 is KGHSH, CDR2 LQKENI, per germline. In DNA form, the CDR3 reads TGTGCCAGCTCACCGTTTATGAACACTGAAGCTTTCTTT. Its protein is CASSPFMNTEAFF.

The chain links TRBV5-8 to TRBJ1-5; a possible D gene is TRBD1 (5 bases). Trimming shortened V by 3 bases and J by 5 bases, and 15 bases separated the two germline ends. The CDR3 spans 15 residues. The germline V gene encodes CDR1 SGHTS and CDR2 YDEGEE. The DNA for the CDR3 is TGTGCCAGCAGCTCAACGACAGCAAGCTATCAGCCCCAGCATTTT. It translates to CASSSTTASYQPQHF.

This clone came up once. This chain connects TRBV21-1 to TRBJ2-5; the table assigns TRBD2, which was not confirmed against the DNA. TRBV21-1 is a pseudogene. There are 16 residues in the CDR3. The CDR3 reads CASREFYYGVKETQYF. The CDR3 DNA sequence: TGTGCCAGCCGGGAATTTTATTACGGGGTAAAAGAGACCCAGTACTTC.

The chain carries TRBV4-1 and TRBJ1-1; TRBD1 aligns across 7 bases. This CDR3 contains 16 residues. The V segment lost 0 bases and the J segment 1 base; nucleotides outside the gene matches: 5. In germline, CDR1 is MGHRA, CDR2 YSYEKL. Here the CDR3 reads CASSQDTGDPNTEAFF. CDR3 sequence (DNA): TGCGCCAGCAGCCAAGATACAGGGGACCCGAACACTGAAGCTTTCTTT.